This TCR beta chain is drawn from a study of blood T cell repertoires in COVID-19. The table came from immunoSEQ multiplex PCR; TCRdb's copy has only in-frame clones and leaves some out. The sample yields some 240,000 clones, approximately 85% seen once. V lost 5 bases and J 4 bases, leaving 11 bases between the germline ends. This CDR3 is built from 14 residues. CDR1 is SGHAT, CDR2 FQNNGV, per germline. The TCR was taken from a woman between 50 and 59 years old who had been exposed to COVID-19. Sample: PBMCs or T cells enriched from blood (not recorded which). J is TRBJ1-4 and V is TRBV11-2; D might be TRBD1 (5 bases). CDR3 sequence (DNA): TGTGCCAGCAGCCCCGCGGGGGTTAATGAAAAACTGTTTTTT. It is translated as CASSPAGVNEKLFF. The full variable domain, completed using reference TRBV11-2 and TRBJ1-4, is EAGVAQSPRYKIIEKRQSVAFWCNPISGHATLYWYQQILGQGPKLLIQFQNNGVVDDSQLPKDRFSAERLKGVDSTLKIQPAKLEDSAVYLCASSPAGVNEKLFFGSGTQLSVL.